This T cell receptor (beta chain) was observed in a study of shared clonotypes between healthy human individuals. In the naive CD8 group, cells lacked CD45RO and were positively selected for CCR7, so terminally differentiated effector memory CD45RA+ cells were left out. Whole-study findings and limits: All-four-donor shared clonotypes had higher generation probabilities than non-shared clonotypes did. Sampling involved blood alone; tissue repertoires likely differ.

On this clone: Its antigen is as yet unknown.

Trimming shortened V by 5 bases and J by 0 bases, and 14 bases separated the two germline ends. This CDR3 has 15 residues. Germline V lookup: CDR1 MGHRA, CDR2 YSYEKL. Replicate PCRs for sorted subsets used about 200 ng DNA; this equaled tens of thousands of T cell genomes. Sequencing was performed with immunoSEQ multiplex PCR; in TCRdb, only in-frame clones are kept and a portion is missing. Here the sample spans about 1,800,000 clones, approximately 95% being singletons. The source is a man between 18 and 35 years old in good health. V and J are TRBV4-1 and TRBJ2-7; D is ambiguous. The sample consisted of naive CD8+ T cells sorted from blood. CDR3 nucleotide sequence: TGCGCCAGCAGCTTGAAATTCCCCAGCTCCTACGAGCAGTACTTC. It is translated as CASSLKFPSSYEQYF.